The clone carrying this T cell receptor (beta chain) was detected a few times. CDR3 length equals 11 residues. The V end was cut by 4 bases, the J end by 1 base, with 5 bases between. Germline V gene lookup returns CDR1 GTSNPN and CDR2 SVGIG (reference sequence). The data stem from a study of CD8+ T cells in alopecia areata. Background on the study: Treatment ran 6 to 18 months, with 6 months of follow-up afterward.

Treatment described: oral pan-JAK inhibitor, 5-10 mg twice daily. Extraction and reverse transcription of RNA yielded cDNA as the sequencing template. Data came from immunoSEQ multiplex PCR; TCRdb stores just in-frame clones and leaves some out. The sample has fewer than 250,000 clones; about three fifths are singletons. The chain combines TRBV30 with TRBJ2-7; D is unclear. This specimen was CD4+ T cells sorted from blood, taken at week 4, from a patient treated with tofacitinib. This TCR was recovered from a human donor with alopecia areata. CDR3 region: CAWTDSYEQYF. The CDR3 bases are TGTGCCTGGACGGATTCCTACGAGCAGTACTTC.